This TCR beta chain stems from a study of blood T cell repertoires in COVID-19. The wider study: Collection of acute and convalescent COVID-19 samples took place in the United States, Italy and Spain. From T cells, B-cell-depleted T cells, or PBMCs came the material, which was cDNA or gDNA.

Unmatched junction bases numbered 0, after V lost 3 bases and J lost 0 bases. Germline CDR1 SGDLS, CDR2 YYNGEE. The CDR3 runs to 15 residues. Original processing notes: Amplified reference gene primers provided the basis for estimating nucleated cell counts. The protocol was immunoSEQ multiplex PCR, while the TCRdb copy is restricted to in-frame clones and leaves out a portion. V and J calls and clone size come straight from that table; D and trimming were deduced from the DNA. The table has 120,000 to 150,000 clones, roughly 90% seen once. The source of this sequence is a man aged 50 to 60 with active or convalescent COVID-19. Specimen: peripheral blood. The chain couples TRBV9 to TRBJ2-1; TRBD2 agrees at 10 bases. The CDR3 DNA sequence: TGTGCCAGCAGCGCTAGCGGGAGCTCCTACAATGAGCAGTTCTTC. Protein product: CASSASGSSYNEQFF.